This T cell receptor (beta chain) was obtained from a study of blood T cell repertoires in COVID-19. Repertoires were generated with immunoSEQ multiplex PCR, while TCRdb's copy carries only in-frame clones and drops some. The sample lists over 150,000 clones; roughly 87% were seen once. There are 15 residues in the CDR3. From germline, CDR1 is MGHDK and CDR2 SYGVNS. V dropped 2 bases and J dropped 3 bases, with 8 bases sitting between them. The chain uses TRBV25-1 and TRBJ2-6; possible D gene TRBD1, 5 bases. This sequence was found in a woman aged 45-65 years who had recovered from COVID-19. Input material: PBMCs or T cells enriched from blood (not recorded which). CDR3 sequence: CASSEPGFGANVLTF. In DNA form, the CDR3 reads TGTGCCAGCAGTGAACCAGGGTTTGGGGCCAACGTCCTGACTTTC.